These 3 T cell receptor beta chains were all obtained from the same sample, sequenced in a study of post-analysis software for immune sequencing data. Regarding the study as a whole: Roughly 5 TRBV segments occurring more often in patients than controls included TRBV5-6, TRBV5-1 and TRBV20-1.

Their antigens remain unidentified. The authors incorporated unique molecular identifiers into the TCR beta cDNA libraries. TCRdb called the PCR reads again in MiXCR, with one record for every CDR3 protein. The profile shows approximately 730,000 distinct CDR3 sequences, about half of them singletons. Source material: blood. All receptors come from a girl between 10 and 17 years old with multiple sclerosis.

V gene TRBV20-1 combines with J gene TRBJ2-5; the match to TRBD2 covers 7 bases. Per the germline V gene, CDR1 is DFQATT and CDR2 is SNEGSKA (reference sequence). With V trimmed by 5 bases and J by 5 bases, 11 bases remained unmatched. The CDR3 is made up of 14 amino acids. Written as DNA, the CDR3 is TGCAGTGCTGCCCCCCGGATAGCGGGTGAGACCCAGTACTTC. Its protein is CSAAPRIAGETQYF.

The DNA for the CDR3 is TGTGCCAGCAGTACCGATCTAGCGGTAAACTCCTACAATGAGCAGTTCTTC. Protein sequence: CASSTDLAVNSYNEQFF. The J gene is TRBJ2-1, the V gene TRBV28, with 7 bases matching TRBD2. Trimming took 5 bases from V and 0 from J; bases not matched to a gene: 10. The CDR3 totals 17 residues. Germline V CDR1 and CDR2: MDHEN, SYDVKM.

The chain links TRBV7-8 to TRBJ2-3; 8 bases are shared with TRBD2. Germline V CDR1 and CDR2: SGHVS, FQNEAQ. After removal of 7 bases from V and 6 bases from J, the junction contained 9 bases not matched to a gene. The CDR3 is made up of 14 amino acids. CDR3 DNA sequence: TGTGCCAGCACCGAACGGACTAGCCGGGATACGCAGTATTTT. It translates to CASTERTSRDTQYF.